The clone carrying this T cell receptor beta chain came up many times. The sample originates from a study of early T cells in non-severe SARS-CoV-2 infection. The CDR3 spans 14 residues. Germline CDR1 and CDR2: SGHTA and FQGNSA. Trimming took 2 bases from V and 4 from J, leaving 11 bases between them. Individual cDNA molecules carried attached unique molecular identifiers. MiXCR, run by TCRdb on the 5' RACE reads, gives a single entry per CDR3 protein. The sample includes tens of thousands of distinct CDR3 sequences, 13% of them seen just once. The chain employs TRBV7-2 and TRBJ2-5, with D perhaps TRBD1 (6 bases). The sequencing used whole blood, collected at baseline. The source is an adult who was a healthcare worker with PCR-confirmed SARS-CoV-2 infection or an uninfected control (not recorded which). CDR3 loop: CASSLMQGSETQYF. In nucleotides, the CDR3 is TGTGCCAGCAGCTTAATGCAGGGGTCAGAGACCCAGTACTTC. The full variable domain, in which reference TRBV7-2 and TRBJ2-5 provide the parts outside the CDR3, is GAGVSQSPSNKVTEKGKDVELRCDPISGHTALYWYRQSLGQGLEFLIYFQGNSAPDKSGLPSDRFSAERTGGSVSTLTIQRTQQEDSAVYLCASSLMQGSETQYFGPGTRLLVL.